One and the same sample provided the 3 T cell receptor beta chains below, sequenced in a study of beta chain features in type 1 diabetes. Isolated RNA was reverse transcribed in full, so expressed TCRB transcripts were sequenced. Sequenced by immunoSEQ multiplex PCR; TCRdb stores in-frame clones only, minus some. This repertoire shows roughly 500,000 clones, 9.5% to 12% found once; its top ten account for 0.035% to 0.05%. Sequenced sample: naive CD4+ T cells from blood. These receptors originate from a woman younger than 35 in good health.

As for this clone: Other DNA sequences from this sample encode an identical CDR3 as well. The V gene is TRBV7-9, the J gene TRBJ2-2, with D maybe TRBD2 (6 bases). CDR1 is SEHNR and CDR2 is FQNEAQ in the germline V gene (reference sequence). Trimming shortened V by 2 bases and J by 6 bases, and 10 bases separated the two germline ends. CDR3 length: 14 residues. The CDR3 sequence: CASSLTGVPGELFF. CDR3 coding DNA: TGTGCCAGCAGCTTAACGGGGGTACCCGGGGAGCTGTTTTTT. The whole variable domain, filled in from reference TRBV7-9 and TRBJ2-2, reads DTGVSQNPRHKITKRGQNVTFRCDPISEHNRLYWYRQTLGQGPEFLTYFQNEAQLEKSRLLSDRFSAERPKGSFSTLEIQRTEQGDSAMYLCASSLTGVPGELFFGEGSRLTVL.

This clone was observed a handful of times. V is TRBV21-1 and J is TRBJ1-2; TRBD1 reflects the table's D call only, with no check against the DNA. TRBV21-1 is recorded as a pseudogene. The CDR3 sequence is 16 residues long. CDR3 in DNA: TGTGCCAGCAGCAATAATGACAGGGGTTCTCTTTATGGCTACACCTTC. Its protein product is CASSNNDRGSLYGYTF.

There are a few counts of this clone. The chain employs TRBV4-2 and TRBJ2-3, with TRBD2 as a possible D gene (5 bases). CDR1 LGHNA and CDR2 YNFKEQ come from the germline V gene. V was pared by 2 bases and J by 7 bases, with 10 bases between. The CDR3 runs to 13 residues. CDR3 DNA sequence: TGTGCCAGCAGCCAAAAAGCGGAGAATACGCAGTATTTT. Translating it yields CASSQKAENTQYF.